Reported below is one T cell receptor (beta chain). This sample is part of a study of cytomegalovirus exposure and HLA in healthy donors. V shed 5 bases and J shed 7 bases, with 14 bases lying between them. The CDR3 spans 13 residues. The germline CDR1 and CDR2 sequences are LNHDA and SQIVND (reference sequence). The PCR used 60 Vbeta and 13 Jbeta primers. The table came from immunoSEQ multiplex PCR; TCRdb's copy has only in-frame clones and leaves some out. Here the sample spans 97,000 or so clones, about 81% being singletons. The receptor was isolated from a man between 35 and 55 years old in good health and CMV-seronegative. The specimen was PBMCs. The gene calls are TRBV19 and TRBJ1-2; D unclear. The CDR3 coding sequence is TGTGCCAGTAGTCCGGGGTACGGCCTTGGCTACACCTTC. Its translation is CASSPGYGLGYTF.